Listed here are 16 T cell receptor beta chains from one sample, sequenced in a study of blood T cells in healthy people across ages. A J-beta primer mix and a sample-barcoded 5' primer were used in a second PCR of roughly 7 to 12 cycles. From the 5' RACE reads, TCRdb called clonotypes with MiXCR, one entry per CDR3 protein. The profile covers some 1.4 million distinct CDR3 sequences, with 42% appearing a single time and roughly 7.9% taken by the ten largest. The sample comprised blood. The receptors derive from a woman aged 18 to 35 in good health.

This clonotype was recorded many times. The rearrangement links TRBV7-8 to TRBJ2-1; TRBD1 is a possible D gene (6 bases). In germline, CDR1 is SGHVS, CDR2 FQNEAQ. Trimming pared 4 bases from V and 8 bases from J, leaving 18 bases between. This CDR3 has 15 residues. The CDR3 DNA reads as TGTGCCAGCAGCTCAGGACAGAGCTTTAGGGATGAGCAGTTCTTC. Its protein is CASSSGQSFRDEQFF.

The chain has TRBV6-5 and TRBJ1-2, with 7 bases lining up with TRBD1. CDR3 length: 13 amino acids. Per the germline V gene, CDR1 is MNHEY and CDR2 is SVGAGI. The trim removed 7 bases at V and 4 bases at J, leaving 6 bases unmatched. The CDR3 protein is CASTAGGTYGYTF. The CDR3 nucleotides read TGTGCCAGCACCGCAGGGGGGACCTATGGCTACACCTTC.

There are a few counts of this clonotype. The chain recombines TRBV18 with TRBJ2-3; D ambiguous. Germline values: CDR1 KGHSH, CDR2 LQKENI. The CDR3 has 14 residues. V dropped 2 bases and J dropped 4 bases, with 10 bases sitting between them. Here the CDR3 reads CASSPSTSADTQYF. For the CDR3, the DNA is TGTGCCAGCTCACCAAGCACGTCCGCAGATACGCAGTATTTT.

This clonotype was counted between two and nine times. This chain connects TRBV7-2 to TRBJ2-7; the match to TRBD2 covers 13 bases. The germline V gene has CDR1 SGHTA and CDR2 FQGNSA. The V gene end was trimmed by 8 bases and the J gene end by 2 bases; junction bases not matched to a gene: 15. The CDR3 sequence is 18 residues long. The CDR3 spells CASSRPTSGRGNTYEQYF. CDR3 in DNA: TGTGCCAGCTCCCGCCCAACTAGCGGGAGGGGAAATACCTACGAGCAGTACTTC. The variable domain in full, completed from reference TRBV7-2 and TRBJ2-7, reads GAGVSQSPSNKVTEKGKDVELRCDPISGHTALYWYRQSLGQGLEFLIYFQGNSAPDKSGLPSDRFSAERTGGSVSTLTIQRTQQEDSAVYLCASSRPTSGRGNTYEQYFGPGTRLTVT.

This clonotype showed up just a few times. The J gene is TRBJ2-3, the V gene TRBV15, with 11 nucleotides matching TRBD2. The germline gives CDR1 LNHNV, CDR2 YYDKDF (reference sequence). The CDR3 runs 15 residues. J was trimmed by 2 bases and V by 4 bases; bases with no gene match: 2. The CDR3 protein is CATSILAGVTDTQYF. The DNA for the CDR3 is TGTGCCACCAGCATACTAGCGGGGGTCACAGATACGCAGTATTTT.

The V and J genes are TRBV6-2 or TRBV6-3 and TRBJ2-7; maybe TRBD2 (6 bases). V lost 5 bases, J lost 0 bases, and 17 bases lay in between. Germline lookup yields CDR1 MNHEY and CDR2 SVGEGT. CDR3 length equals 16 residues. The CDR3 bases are TGTGCCAGCAGTCCCCGAGTCGGGAGCGCCTCCTACGAGCAGTACTTC. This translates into CASSPRVGSASYEQYF.

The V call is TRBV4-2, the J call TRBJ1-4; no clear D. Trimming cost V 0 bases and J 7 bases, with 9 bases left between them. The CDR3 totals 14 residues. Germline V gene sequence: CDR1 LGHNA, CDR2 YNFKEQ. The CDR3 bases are TGTGCCAGCAGCCAAGATACGAGAGGTGAAAAACTGTTTTTT. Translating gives CASSQDTRGEKLFF.

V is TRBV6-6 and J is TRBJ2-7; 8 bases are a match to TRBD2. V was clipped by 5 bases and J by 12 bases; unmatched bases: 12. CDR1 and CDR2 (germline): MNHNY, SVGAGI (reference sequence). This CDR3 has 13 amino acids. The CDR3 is CASSPPGGTSPYF. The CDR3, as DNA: TGTGCCAGCAGTCCCCCTGGAGGGACTAGTCCGTACTTC.

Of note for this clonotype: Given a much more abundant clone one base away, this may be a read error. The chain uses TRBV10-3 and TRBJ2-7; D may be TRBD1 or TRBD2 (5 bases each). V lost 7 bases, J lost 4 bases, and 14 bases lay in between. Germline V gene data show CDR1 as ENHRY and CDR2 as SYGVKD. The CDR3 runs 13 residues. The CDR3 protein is CAIKEGKPYEQYF. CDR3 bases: TGTGCCATCAAAGAGGGGAAACCATACGAGCAGTACTTC.

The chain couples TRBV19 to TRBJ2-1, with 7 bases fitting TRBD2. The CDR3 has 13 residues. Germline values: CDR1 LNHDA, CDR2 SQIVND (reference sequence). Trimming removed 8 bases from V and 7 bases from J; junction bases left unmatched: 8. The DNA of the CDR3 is TGTGCCAGTTCCAGCGGGGTTAGTAATGAGCAGTTCTTC. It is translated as CASSSGVSNEQFF. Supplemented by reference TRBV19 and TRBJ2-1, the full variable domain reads DGGITQSPKYLFRKEGQNVTLSCEQNLNHDAMYWYRQDPGQGLRLIYYSQIVNDFQKGDIAEGYSVSREKKESFPLTVTSAQKNPTAFYLCASSSGVSNEQFFGPGTRLTVL.

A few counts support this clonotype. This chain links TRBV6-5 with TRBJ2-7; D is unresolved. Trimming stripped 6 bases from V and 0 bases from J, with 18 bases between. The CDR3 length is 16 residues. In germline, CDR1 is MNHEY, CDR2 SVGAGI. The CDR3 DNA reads TGTGCCAGCAGCCAAGGTCTGCCCTCCCACTCCTACGAGCAGTACTTC. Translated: CASSQGLPSHSYEQYF.

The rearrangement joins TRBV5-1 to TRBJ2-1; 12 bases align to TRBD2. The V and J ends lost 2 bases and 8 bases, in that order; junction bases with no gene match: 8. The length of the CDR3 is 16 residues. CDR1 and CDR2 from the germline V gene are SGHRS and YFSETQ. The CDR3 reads CASSFRLAGAGDEQFF. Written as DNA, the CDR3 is TGCGCCAGCAGCTTTCGACTAGCGGGAGCAGGAGATGAGCAGTTCTTC.

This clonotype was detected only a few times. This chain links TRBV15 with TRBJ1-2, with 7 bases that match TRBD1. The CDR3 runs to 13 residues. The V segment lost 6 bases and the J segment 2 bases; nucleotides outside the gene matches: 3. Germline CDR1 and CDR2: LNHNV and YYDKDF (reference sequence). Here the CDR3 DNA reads TGTGCCACCAGAGGGACAGTGAACTATGGCTACACCTTC. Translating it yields CATRGTVNYGYTF.

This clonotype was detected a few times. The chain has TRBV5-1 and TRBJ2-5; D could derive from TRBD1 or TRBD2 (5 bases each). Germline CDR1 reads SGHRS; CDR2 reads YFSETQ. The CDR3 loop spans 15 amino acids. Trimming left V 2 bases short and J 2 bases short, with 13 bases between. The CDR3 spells CASSLNAGTQETQYF. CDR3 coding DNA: TGCGCCAGCAGCTTAAACGCCGGGACGCAAGAGACCCAGTACTTC.

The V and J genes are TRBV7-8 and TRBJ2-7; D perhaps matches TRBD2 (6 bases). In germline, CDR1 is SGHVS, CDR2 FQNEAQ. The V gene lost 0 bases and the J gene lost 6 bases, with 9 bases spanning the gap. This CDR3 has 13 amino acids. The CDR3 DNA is TGTGCCAGCAGCTTAGCTCTGGGAGGCGAGCAGTACTTC. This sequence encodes CASSLALGGEQYF.

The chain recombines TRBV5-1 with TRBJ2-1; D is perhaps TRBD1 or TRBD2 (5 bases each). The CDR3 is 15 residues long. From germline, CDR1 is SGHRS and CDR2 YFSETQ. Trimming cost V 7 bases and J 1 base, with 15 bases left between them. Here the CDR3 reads CASWGNNVSYNEQFF. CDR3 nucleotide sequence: TGCGCCAGCTGGGGGAACAACGTATCCTACAATGAGCAGTTCTTC.